Listed here is a single TCR beta chain. The protocol was immunoSEQ multiplex PCR, while the TCRdb copy is restricted to in-frame clones and leaves out a portion. The table lists 130,000 or so clones, 88% of them singletons. This CDR3 is built from 14 residues. The V end lost 7 bases, the J end lost 7 bases, and 17 bases lay between the germline ends. Germline V gene sequence: CDR1 LNHDA, CDR2 SQIVND (reference sequence). The data are from a study of blood T cell repertoires in COVID-19. The clonotype comes from a man in his 70s with active COVID-19. The V call is TRBV19, the J call TRBJ2-1; possible D gene TRBD1, 8 bases. Sequencing was performed on peripheral blood. CDR3 residues: CASTRTGGGNEQFF. CDR3 sequence (DNA): TGTGCCAGTACCCGCACAGGGGGGGGAAATGAGCAGTTCTTC.